The rows below give T cell receptor beta chains drawn from one sample of a study of CD8 T cells in ankylosing spondylitis. TCRdb reprocessed the 5' RACE reads with MiXCR, giving one entry per CDR3 protein. The data contain 250,000 to 400,000 distinct CDR3 sequences, around a tenth of them singletons. The specimen was blood, either unsorted or a sorted T cell fraction (not recorded which). The source of these receptors is a female donor with ankylosing spondylitis or in good health (not recorded which). Each CDR3 is given with its conserved first and last residue. Fields, in order: V gene, J gene, CDR3 protein.

TRBV4-3	TRBJ2-4	CASSQDGREGRNIQYF
TRBV27	TRBJ2-7	CASSLRRGGSEQYF
TRBV28	TRBJ2-1	CASSSPGREQFF
TRBV12-3/TRBV12-4	TRBJ2-1	CASRATGGSYNEQFF
TRBV6-1	TRBJ1-2	CASSVQGYYGYTF
TRBV5-6	TRBJ1-1	CASREQGYATEAFF
TRBV2	TRBJ2-2	CASSRTGRTGELFF
TRBV7-2	TRBJ2-7	CASSDWDGREQYF
TRBV12-3/TRBV12-4	TRBJ2-1	CASSPTSDRGPNNEQFF
TRBV5-5	TRBJ1-6	CASSPTGGYNSPLHF
TRBV30	TRBJ2-5	CAWSVPSLRETQYF
TRBV5-5	TRBJ2-5	CASSSTGSRETQYF
TRBV5-1	TRBJ2-1	CASSLEGQGENEQFF
TRBV5-1	TRBJ2-2	CASSLTSGADGGELFF
TRBV5-8	TRBJ2-7	CASSLGDYSYEQYF
TRBV5-6	TRBJ2-7	CASSLREDEQYF
TRBV7-9	TRBJ1-5	CASSLEGGGYQPQHF
TRBV11-2	TRBJ1-6	CASSEGQRASPLHF
TRBV5-1	TRBJ2-1	CASTVDAQRYNEQFF
TRBV5-1	TRBJ2-5	CASSLGQGSETQYF
TRBV7-2	TRBJ1-1	CASRMRQEAFF
TRBV5-1	TRBJ2-5	CASSLGDSGRGETQYF
TRBV19	TRBJ2-6	CASSTGTGSSGANVLTF
TRBV7-2	TRBJ2-7	CASSLDRASYEQYF
TRBV7-6	TRBJ2-3	CASSLTNGGADTQYF
TRBV6-2/TRBV6-3	TRBJ1-6	CASSWGRGLRSPLHF
TRBV7-2	TRBJ2-3	CATDRGGASSTDTQYF
TRBV7-2	TRBJ2-7	CASSLGGGHFSYEQYF
TRBV5-5	TRBJ1-6	CASSLEIRGVNSPLHF
TRBV27	TRBJ2-5	CASSSGTPGPETQYF
TRBV3-1	TRBJ1-4	CASSQARSRGPWKLFF
TRBV20-1	TRBJ1-5	CSASRDSRSEPQHF